The clone carrying this T cell receptor (beta chain) came up a few times. The data stem from a study of blood T cell repertoires in COVID-19. Study overall: The origin of the acute and convalescent COVID-19 samples was the United States, Italy and Spain. Sources were T cells, B-cell-depleted T cells, or PBMCs; the material itself was cDNA or gDNA.

Seattle-derived patients entered the study during active infection and were followed longitudinally. The authors' processing: The assay estimated nucleated cells by amplifying reference gene primers. The protocol was immunoSEQ multiplex PCR, while the TCRdb copy is restricted to in-frame clones and leaves out a portion. V and J calls and clone size come straight from that table; D and trimming were deduced from the DNA. The sample records about 200,000 clones, around nine tenths being singletons. Germline-derived CDR1 and CDR2 are KGHSH and LQKENI. With 2 bases removed from V and 6 bases from J, the gap between germline ends came to 20 bases. This CDR3 contains 16 residues.

The clonotype was recovered from a man between 60 and 75 years old with COVID-19, enrolled during active disease. The sample taken for sequencing was peripheral blood. The V call is TRBV18, the J call TRBJ2-7; the D gene is possibly TRBD2 (6 bases). In nucleotides, the CDR3 is TGTGCCAGCTCACCAGGGAAACCGGGAGCAACCGGCGAGCAGTACTTC. It yields the protein CASSPGKPGATGEQYF.